These 8 T cell receptor beta chains were sequenced from one sample in a study of blood T cell repertoires in COVID-19. Libraries were prepared by immunoSEQ multiplex PCR; TCRdb keeps only in-frame clonotypes and omits some of them. The repertoire includes 200,000 to 250,000 clones, approximately 84% of them detected once, and 3% to 3.5% sits in the top ten. Sequenced sample: peripheral blood. The source of these receptors is a woman aged 25 to 39 who had recovered from COVID-19.

The rearrangement links TRBV12-5 to TRBJ1-4; a possible D gene is TRBD1 (6 bases). CDR1 and CDR2 from the germline V gene are LGHNT and FRNRAP. There are 13 residues in the CDR3. V shed 4 bases and J shed 7 bases, with 10 bases lying between them. CDR3 in amino acids: CASGSRGGEKLFF. For the CDR3, the DNA is TGTGCTAGTGGTTCCAGGGGCGGTGAAAAACTGTTTTTT.

V usage is TRBV14 and J usage is TRBJ2-5; 7 bases fit TRBD1. The V segment lost 5 bases and the J segment 5 bases; nucleotides outside the gene matches: 8. This CDR3 contains 14 residues. CDR1 and CDR2 from the germline V gene are SGHDN and FVKESK. The CDR3 spells CASSRGGAWETQYF. CDR3 DNA: TGTGCCAGCAGCAGAGGGGGCGCGTGGGAGACCCAGTACTTC. The full variable domain, with the rest looked up from reference TRBV14 and TRBJ2-5, is EAGVTQFPSHSVIEKGQTVTLRCDPISGHDNLYWYRRVMGKEIKFLLHFVKESKQDESGMPNNRFLAERTGGTYSTLKVQPAELEDSGVYFCASSRGGAWETQYFGPGTRLLVL.

The J gene is TRBJ2-3, the V gene TRBV28; 8 bases are a match to TRBD2. Unmatched junction bases numbered 12, after V lost 8 bases and J lost 2 bases. Germline lookup yields CDR1 MDHEN and CDR2 SYDVKM. CDR3 length equals 16 residues. CDR3 bases: TGTGCCAGCCTTGCCCCCCTAGCGGGCGACACAGATACGCAGTATTTT. It translates to CASLAPLAGDTDTQYF.

This chain connects TRBV6-4 to TRBJ2-3; 14 bases are a match to TRBD2. The germline V gene encodes CDR1 MRHNA and CDR2 SNTAGT. Unmatched junction bases numbered 5, after V lost 2 bases and J lost 4 bases. The CDR3 totals 17 residues. The CDR3 sequence: CASSDGTSGSGADTQYF. The CDR3 nucleotides read TGTGCCAGCAGTGACGGGACTAGCGGGAGCGGGGCAGATACGCAGTATTTT.

This clone was seen a handful of times. This chain joins TRBV7-9 and TRBJ1-1, with a possible D match to TRBD1 (6 bases). Deletions cut 6 bases from V and 3 bases from J, with 11 bases between. Looked up from germline, CDR1 is SEHNR and CDR2 is FQNEAQ (reference sequence). This CDR3 has 13 amino acids. The CDR3 bases are TGTGCCAGCAGTTTGAGACAGGACACTGAAGCTTTCTTT. Encoded protein: CASSLRQDTEAFF.

V is TRBV15 and J is TRBJ2-5; weak D call: TRBD1 (6 bases). V was trimmed by 0 bases and J by 2 bases, leaving 16 bases between them. Germline loops: CDR1 LNHNV, CDR2 YYDKDF (reference sequence). The CDR3 contains 17 residues. Written as DNA, the CDR3 is TGTGCCACCAGCAGAGATCCTCTTAGCAGGGGTCAAGAGACCCAGTACTTC. This encodes CATSRDPLSRGQETQYF.

This clone was counted only a few times. The CDR3 coding sequence is TGTGCCAGCAGTTTAGAACTGAATCAGCCCCAGCATTTT. Its protein is CASSLELNQPQHF. The rearrangement uses TRBV12-3 or TRBV12-4 and TRBJ1-5; D uncertain. Trimming removed 1 base at V and 4 bases at J, with 5 bases between. CDR3 length equals 13 residues.

The chain uses TRBV30 and TRBJ1-5; tentatively, D is TRBD1 (5 bases). The V and J ends lost 0 bases and 7 bases respectively, with 16 bases between them. The CDR3 runs 15 residues. The germline CDR1 and CDR2 sequences are GTSNPN and SVGIG (reference sequence). The CDR3, as DNA: TGTGCCTGGAGTGTATTCGGGGGAGTAGGGCAGCCCCAGCATTTT. Its translation: CAWSVFGGVGQPQHF.